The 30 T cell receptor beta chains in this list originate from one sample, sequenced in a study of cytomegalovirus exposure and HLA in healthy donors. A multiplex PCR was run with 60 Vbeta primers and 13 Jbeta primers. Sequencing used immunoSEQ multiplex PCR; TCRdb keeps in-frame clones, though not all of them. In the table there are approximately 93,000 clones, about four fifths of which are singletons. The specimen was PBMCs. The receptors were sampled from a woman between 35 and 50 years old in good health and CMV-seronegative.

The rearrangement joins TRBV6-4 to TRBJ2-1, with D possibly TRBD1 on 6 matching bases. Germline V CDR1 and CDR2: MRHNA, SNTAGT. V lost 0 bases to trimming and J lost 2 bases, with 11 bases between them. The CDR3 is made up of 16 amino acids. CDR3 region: CASSDSKRGTYNEQFF. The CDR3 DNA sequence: TGTGCCAGCAGTGACTCGAAAAGGGGGACCTACAATGAGCAGTTCTTC.

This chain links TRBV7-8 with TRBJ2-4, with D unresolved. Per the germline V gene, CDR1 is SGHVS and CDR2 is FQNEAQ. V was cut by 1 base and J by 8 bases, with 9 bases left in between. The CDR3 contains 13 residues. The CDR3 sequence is CASSLEQWDIQYF. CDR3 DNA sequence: TGTGCCAGCAGCTTAGAACAGTGGGACATTCAGTACTTC.

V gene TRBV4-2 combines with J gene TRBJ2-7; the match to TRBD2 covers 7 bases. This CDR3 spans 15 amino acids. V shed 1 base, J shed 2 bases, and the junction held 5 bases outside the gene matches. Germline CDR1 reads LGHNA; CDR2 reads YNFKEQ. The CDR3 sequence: CASSQGRGGAYEQYF. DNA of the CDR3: TGTGCCAGCAGCCAAGGGCGGGGAGGGGCCTACGAGCAGTACTTC.

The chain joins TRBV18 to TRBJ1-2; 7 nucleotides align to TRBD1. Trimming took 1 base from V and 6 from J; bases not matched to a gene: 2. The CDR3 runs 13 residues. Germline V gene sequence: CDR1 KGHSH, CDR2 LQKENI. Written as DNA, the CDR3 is TGTGCCAGCTCACCACGGGACAGTGATGGCTACACCTTC. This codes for CASSPRDSDGYTF.

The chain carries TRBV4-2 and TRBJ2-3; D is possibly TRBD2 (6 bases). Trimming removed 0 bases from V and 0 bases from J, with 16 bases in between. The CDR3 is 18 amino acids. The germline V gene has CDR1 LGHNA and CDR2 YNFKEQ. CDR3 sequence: CASSQEGQGDLSTDTQYF. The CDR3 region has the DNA TGTGCCAGCAGCCAAGAAGGGCAAGGGGACTTAAGCACAGATACGCAGTATTTT.

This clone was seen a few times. The CDR3: CASRAGRLSGNTIYF. The CDR3 region has the DNA TGTGCCAGTAGGGCGGGACGGCTGTCTGGAAACACCATATATTTT. The rearrangement uses TRBV19 and TRBJ1-3; a weak D match, TRBD1 (5 bases). This CDR3 contains 15 residues. The V gene lost 6 bases and the J gene lost 1 base, with 13 bases spanning the gap. Germline V gene data show CDR1 as LNHDA and CDR2 as SQIVND (reference sequence).

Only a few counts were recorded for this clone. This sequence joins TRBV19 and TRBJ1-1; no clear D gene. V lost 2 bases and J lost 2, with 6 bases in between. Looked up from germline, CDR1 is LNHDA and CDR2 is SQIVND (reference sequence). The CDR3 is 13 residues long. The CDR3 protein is CASSILLNTEAFF. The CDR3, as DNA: TGTGCCAGTAGTATACTCTTAAACACTGAAGCTTTCTTT.

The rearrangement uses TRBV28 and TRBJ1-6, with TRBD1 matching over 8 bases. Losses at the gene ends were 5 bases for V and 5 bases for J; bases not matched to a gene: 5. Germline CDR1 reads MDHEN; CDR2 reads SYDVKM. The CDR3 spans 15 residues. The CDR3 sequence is CASSRADRDNSPLHF. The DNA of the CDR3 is TGTGCCAGCAGTCGCGCGGACAGGGATAATTCACCCCTCCACTTT.

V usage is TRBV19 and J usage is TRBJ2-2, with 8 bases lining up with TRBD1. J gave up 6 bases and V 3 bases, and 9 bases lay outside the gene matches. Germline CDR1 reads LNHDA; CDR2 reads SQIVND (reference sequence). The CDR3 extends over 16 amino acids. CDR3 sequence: CASSMSRTGHPGELFF. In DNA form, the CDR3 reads TGTGCCAGTAGTATGTCCAGGACAGGGCACCCCGGGGAGCTGTTTTTT.

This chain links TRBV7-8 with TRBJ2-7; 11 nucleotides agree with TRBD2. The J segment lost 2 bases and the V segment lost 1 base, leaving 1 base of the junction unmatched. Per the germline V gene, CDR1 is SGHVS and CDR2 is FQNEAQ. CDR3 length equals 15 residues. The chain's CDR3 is CASSLGSGGAYEQYF. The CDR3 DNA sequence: TGTGCCAGCAGCTTAGGTAGCGGGGGGGCCTACGAGCAGTACTTC.

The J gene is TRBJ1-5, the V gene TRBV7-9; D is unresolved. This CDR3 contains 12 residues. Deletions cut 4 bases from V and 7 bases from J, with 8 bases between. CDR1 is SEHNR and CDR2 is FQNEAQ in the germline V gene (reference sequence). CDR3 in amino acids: CASSWLGQPQHF. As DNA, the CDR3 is TGTGCCAGCAGCTGGTTGGGCCAGCCCCAGCATTTT.

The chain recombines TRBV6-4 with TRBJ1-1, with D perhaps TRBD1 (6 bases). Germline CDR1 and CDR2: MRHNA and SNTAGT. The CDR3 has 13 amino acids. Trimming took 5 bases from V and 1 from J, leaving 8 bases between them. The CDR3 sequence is CASSQQGNTEAFF. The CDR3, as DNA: TGTGCCAGCAGTCAACAGGGGAACACTGAAGCTTTCTTT.

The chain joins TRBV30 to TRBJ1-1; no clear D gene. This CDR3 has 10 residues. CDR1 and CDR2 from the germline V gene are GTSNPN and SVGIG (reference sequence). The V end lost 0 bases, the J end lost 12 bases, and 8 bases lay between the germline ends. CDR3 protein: CAWSVRRPFF. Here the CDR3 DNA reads TGTGCCTGGAGTGTGCGGAGGCCTTTCTTT.

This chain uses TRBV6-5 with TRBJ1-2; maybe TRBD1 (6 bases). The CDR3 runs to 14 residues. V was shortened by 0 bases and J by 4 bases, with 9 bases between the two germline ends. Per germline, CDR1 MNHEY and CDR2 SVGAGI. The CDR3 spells CASSYSGRGYGYTF. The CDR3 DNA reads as TGTGCCAGCAGTTACTCCGGCAGGGGCTATGGCTACACCTTC.

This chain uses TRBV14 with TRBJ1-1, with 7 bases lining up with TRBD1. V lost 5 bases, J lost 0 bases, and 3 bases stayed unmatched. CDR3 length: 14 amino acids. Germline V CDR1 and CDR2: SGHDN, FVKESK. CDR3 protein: CASSGQAMNTEAFF. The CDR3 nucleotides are TGTGCCAGCAGCGGACAGGCTATGAACACTGAAGCTTTCTTT.

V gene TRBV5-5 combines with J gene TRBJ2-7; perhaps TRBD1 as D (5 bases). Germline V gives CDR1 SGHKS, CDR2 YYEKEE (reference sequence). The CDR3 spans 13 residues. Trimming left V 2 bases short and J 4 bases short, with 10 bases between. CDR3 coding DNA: TGTGCCAGCAGCTTTGGCAGGGTGTACGAGCAGTACTTC. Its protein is CASSFGRVYEQYF.

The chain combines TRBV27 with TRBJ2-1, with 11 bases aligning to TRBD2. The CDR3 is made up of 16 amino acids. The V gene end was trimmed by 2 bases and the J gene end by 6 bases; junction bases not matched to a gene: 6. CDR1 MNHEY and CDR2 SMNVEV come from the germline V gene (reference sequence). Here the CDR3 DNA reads TGTGCCAGCAGTTTAACACTAGCGGGGGTAATCAATGAGCAGTTCTTC. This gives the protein CASSLTLAGVINEQFF.

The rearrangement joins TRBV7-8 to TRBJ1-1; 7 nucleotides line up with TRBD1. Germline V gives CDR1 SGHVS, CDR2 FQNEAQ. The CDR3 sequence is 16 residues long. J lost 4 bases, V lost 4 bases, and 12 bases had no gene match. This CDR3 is CASSSRQGHRSTEAFF. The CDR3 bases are TGTGCCAGCAGCTCTCGACAGGGCCACCGGAGCACTGAAGCTTTCTTT. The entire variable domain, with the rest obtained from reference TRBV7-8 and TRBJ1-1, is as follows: GAGVSQSPRYKVAKRGQDVALRCDPISGHVSLFWYQQALGQGPEFLTYFQNEAQLDKSGLPSDRFFAERPEGSVSTLKIQRTQQEDSAVYLCASSSRQGHRSTEAFFGQGTRLTVV.

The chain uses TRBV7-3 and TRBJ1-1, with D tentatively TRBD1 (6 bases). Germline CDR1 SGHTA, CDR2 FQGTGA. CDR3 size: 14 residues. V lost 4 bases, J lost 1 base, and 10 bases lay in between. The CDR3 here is CASSSTGRNTEAFF. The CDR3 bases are TGTGCCAGCAGCTCGACAGGAAGGAACACTGAAGCTTTCTTT. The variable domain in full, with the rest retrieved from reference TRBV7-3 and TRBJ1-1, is GAGVSQTPSNKVTEKGKYVELRCDPISGHTALYWYRQSLGQGPEFLIYFQGTGAADDSGLPNDRFFAVRPEGSVSTLKIQRTERGDSAVYLCASSSTGRNTEAFFGQGTRLTVV.

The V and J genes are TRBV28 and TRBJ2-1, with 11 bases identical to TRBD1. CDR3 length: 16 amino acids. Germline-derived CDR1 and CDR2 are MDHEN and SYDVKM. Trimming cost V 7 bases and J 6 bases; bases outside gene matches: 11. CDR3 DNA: TGTGCCAGCACCAAACCCAGTGGGACAGGGGGCAATGAGCAGTTCTTC. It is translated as CASTKPSGTGGNEQFF.

CDR3 loop: CAWKGGTSGTYEQYF. The CDR3 DNA follows: TGTGCCTGGAAAGGTGGGACTAGCGGGACATACGAGCAGTACTTC. V is TRBV30 and J is TRBJ2-7; 13 bases align to TRBD2. Trimming removed 4 bases from V and 4 bases from J; junction bases left unmatched: 7. Germline CDR1 reads GTSNPN; CDR2 reads SVGIG (reference sequence). The CDR3 is made up of 15 amino acids.

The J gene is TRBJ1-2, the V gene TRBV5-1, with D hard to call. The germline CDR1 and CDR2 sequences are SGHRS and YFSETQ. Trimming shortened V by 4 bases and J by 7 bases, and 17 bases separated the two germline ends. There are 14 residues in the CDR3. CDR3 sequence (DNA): TGCGCCAGCAGCACCGCCCCTGGCGGCAGTGGCTACACCTTC. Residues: CASSTAPGGSGYTF.

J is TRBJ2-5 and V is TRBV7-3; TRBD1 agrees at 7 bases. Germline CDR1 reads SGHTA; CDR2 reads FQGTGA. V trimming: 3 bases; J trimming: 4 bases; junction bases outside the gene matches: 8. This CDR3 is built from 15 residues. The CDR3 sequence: CASSFSGSGGETQYF. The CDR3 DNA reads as TGTGCCAGCAGCTTTTCCGGGTCAGGGGGAGAGACCCAGTACTTC.

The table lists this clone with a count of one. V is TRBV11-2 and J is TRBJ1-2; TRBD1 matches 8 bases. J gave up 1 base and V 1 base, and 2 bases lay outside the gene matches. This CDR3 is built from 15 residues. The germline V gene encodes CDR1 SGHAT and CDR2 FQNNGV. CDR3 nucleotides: TGTGCCAGCAGCTTAGGTGGACAGGGTAACTATGGCTACACCTTC. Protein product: CASSLGGQGNYGYTF.

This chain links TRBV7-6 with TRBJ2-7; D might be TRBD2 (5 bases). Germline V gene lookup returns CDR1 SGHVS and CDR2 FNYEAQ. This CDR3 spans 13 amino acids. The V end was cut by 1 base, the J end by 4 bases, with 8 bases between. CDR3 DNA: TGTGCCAGCAGCTTAGAGAGGGTTTACGAGCAGTACTTC. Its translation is CASSLERVYEQYF.

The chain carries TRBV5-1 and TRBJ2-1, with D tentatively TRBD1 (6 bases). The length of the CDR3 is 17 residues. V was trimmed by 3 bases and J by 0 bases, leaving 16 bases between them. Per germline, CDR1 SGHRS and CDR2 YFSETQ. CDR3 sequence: CASSSRTAISSYNEQFF. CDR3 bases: TGCGCCAGCAGCTCCCGGACAGCTATTAGCTCCTACAATGAGCAGTTCTTC.

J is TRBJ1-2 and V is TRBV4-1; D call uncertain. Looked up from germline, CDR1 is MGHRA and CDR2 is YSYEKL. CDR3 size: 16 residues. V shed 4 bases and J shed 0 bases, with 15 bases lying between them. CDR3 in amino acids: CASSPTAAATNYGYTF. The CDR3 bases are TGCGCCAGCAGCCCAACTGCGGCAGCTACTAACTATGGCTACACCTTC.

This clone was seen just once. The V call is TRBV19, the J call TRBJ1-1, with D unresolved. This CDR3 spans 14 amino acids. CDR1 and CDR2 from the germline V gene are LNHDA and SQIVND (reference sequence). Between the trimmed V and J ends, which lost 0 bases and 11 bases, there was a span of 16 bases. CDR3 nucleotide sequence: TGTGCCAGTAGTATAGATCGAGGGCTCACGGAGGCTTTCTTT. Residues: CASSIDRGLTEAFF.

This chain's CDR3 is CASRPQGDPDTQYF. CDR3 nucleotides: TGTGCCAGCAGACCACAGGGGGACCCAGATACGCAGTATTTT. The chain uses TRBV13 and TRBJ2-3; 8 bases are a match to TRBD1. V shed 6 bases, J shed 4 bases, and the junction held 6 bases outside the gene matches. The germline V gene has CDR1 PRHDT and CDR2 FYEKMQ (reference sequence). The CDR3 length is 14 residues.

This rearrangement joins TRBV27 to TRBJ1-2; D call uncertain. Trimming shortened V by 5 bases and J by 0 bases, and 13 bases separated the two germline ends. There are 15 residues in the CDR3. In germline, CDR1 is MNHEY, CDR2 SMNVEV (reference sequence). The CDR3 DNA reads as TGTGCCAGCAGTCCGCTTACCTTAGCTAACTATGGCTACACCTTC. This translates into CASSPLTLANYGYTF.